This entry describes one TCR beta chain. No count is given, but going by its frequency this clonotype is medium-sized (0.01 to 0.1%). There is no known antigen for this receptor. Prior to TCRbeta sequencing, five KLR/GPR56-defined CD4+ populations were enriched by fluorescence-activated cell sorting. To test whether memory differentiation follows a linear pathway, the researchers sequenced TCRbeta repertoires from five CD4+ T-cell subsets, each defined by expression of KLRB1, KLRG1, GPR56 and KLRF1. TCR-sequenced cells came from peripheral blood of healthy control individuals, reported as five donors in the TCRbeta analysis figure. Heparinized peripheral blood was collected and all samples were processed within one hour of retrieval. To isolate peripheral blood mononuclear cells, blood was diluted 1:2 in PBS and put through Biocoll density gradient centrifugation at room temperature. CD4+ T cells were enriched from freshly isolated PBMCs by magnetic sorting with anti-CD4 MicroBeads before flow sorting. A BD FACSAria II was used to sort CD4+ T cells enriched from PBMCs of healthy donors according to marker expression. For surface staining, the researchers used Miltenyi Biotec antibodies: anti-KLRB1 clone 191B8, anti-KLRF1 clone 4A4.D10 and anti-KLRG1 clone REA261.

CDR1 and CDR2 are read off the germline V gene as MDHEN and SYDVKM. Counted from cysteine to phenylalanine, this CDR3 has 16 amino acids. There is no recorded DNA. The record originates from a study of GPR56 and killer-like receptors on CD4 memory cells (dated by TCRdb to between 2017 and 2020). Regarding the research as a whole: According to the study's proposal, human CD4+ memory T-cell differentiation and cytokine production potential are marked by the progressive acquisition of KLRB1, KLRG1, GPR56 and then KLRF1. The healthy blood donors were described in the study as age-matched to the liver disease patients, whose median age was around 70 years. Here is what the overall study found, with its caveats: Clones dominating late populations 4 and 5 were also found in early populations 1 and 2, which the authors took as evidence for linear differentiation. Rather than full repertoires, only the 100 most expanded clones per population were included in the diversity and similarity analyses. TCR repertoires overlapped especially between the late populations 4 and 5, and partly population 3. Clonal frequency was low in the marker-negative population and rose progressively along the proposed pathway, while TCRbeta diversity fell correspondingly.

The instrument was an Illumina HiSeq 2500. The recombined TCRbeta locus was amplified by a previously published PCR protocol to build sequencing libraries. The source study handled its data this way. Any read whose average quality score fell below 30 was discarded, and IMSEQ was used to process the reads that remained. Vbeta gene, Jbeta gene and CDR3 amino acid sequence were used to define clonotypes. To quantify how much the repertoires of different populations overlapped, the Morisita-Horn index was computed on the top 100 expanded clones. Renyi diversity profiles calculated on the top 100 expanded clones were used to assess clonal diversity. Through TCRdb reprocessing, the reads give one entry per CDR3 protein sequence; DNA is omitted. These V and J calls are TCRdb output, not the study's own analysis. The sample table includes 2,600 or so distinct CDR3 sequences. In total, the top ten clones hold approximately 4.1% of the sample.

This chain joins TRBV28 to TRBJ2-3; the TCRdb D gene call, TRBD2, has no DNA to confirm it. This receptor was taken from a human donor in good health. The sample was memory CD4+ T cells from blood. The CDR3 in this case is CASRTAGAGARYTQYF.